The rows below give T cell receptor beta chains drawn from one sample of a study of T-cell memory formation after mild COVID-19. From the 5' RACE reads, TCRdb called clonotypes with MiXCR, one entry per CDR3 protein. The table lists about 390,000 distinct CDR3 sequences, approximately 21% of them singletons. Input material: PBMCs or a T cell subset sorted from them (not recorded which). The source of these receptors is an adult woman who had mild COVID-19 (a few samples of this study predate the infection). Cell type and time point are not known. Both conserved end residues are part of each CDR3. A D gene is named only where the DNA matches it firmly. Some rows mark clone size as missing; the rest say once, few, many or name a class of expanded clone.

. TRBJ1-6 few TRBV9 TGTGCCAGCAGCCCCCGTGTCGACTCCTATAATTCACCCCTCCACTTT CASSPRVDSYNSPLHF
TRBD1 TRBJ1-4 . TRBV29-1 TGCAGCGTTGAGGAGCCGACAGGGAAAAATGAAAAACTGTTTTTT CSVEEPTGKNEKLFF
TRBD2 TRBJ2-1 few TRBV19 TGTGCCAGTTCTAAGGGGAGGGATCCCAATGAGCAGTTCTTC CASSKGRDPNEQFF
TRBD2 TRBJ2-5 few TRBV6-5 TGTGCCAGCAGGAGACTAGCGGAGCAAGAGACCCAGTACTTC CASRRLAEQETQYF
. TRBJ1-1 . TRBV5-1 TGCGCCAGCCGGATTGTGGGGGAATCCGAAGCTTTCTTT CASRIVGESEAFF
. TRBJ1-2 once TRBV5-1 TGCGCCAGCAGCTTTATCCGGGACATCTCCAACTATGGCTACACCTTC CASSFIRDISNYGYTF
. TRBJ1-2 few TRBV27 TGTGCCAGCAGTCGGACAAGTGTTTCGGGCTACACCTTC CASSRTSVSGYTF
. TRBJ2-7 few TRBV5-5 TGTGCCAGCACAGCTCGGCAGGAAAGCCCCTACGAGCAGTACTTC CASTARQESPYEQYF
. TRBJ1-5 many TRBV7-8 TGTGCCAGCAGCCGGAGCGGAGGGGTCGGGGAGCCCCAGCATTTT CASSRSGGVGEPQHF
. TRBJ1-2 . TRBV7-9 TGTGCCGGAGGCCAGGGCGACTATGGCTACACCTTC CAGGQGDYGYTF
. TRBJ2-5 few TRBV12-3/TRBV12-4 TGTGCCAGCAGTCGGGACGGGAAATATGGGACCCAGTACTTC CASSRDGKYGTQYF
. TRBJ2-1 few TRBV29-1 TGCAGCGTTGCGCAGCCCTTAGAGTTCTTC CSVAQPLEFF
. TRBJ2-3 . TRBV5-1 TGCGCCAGCAGCCATTCCGGGACTAGCACAGATACGCAGTATTTT CASSHSGTSTDTQYF
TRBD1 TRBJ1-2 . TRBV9 TGTGCCAGCAGCCCCAGTCACCCCGGGACAGGGGTCCACCTTAACTATGGCTACACCTTC CASSPSHPGTGVHLNYGYTF
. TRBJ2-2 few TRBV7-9 TGTGCCAGCAGCTTAGTGTCCGTCACCGGGGAGCTGTTTTTT CASSLVSVTGELFF
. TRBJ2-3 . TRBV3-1 TGTGCCAGCAGCCCACTCAGCAGCACAGATACGCAGTATTTT CASSPLSSTDTQYF
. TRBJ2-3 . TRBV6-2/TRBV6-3 TGTGCCAGCAGTTACGACGGTACGCAGTATTTT CASSYDGTQYF
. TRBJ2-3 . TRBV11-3 TGTGCCAGCAGCTTCCGCCCGGCGGGGGCCTACACAGATACGCAGTATTTT CASSFRPAGAYTDTQYF
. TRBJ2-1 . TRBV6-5 TGTGCCAGCAGGGCGGGACTCCGGCATTACAATGAGCAGTTCTTC CASRAGLRHYNEQFF
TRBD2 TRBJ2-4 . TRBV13 TGTGCCAGCAGCCACCAACGTCGGGAGGGACACATTCAGTACTTC CASSHQRREGHIQYF
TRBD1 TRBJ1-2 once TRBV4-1 TGCGCCAGCAGCCAGCTACCAGGGGGGTATGGCTACACCTTC CASSQLPGGYGYTF
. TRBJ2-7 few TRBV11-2 TGTGCCAGCAGCCTAGGGGTCCGGGGGGAGCAGTACTTC CASSLGVRGEQYF
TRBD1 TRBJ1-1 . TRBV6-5 TGTGCCAGCAGCTACACAGGGGGGTCCATTGAAGCTTTCTTT CASSYTGGSIEAFF
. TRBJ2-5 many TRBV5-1 TGCGCCAGCAGCTTGGGTGGAGAAGAGACCCAGTACTTC CASSLGGEETQYF